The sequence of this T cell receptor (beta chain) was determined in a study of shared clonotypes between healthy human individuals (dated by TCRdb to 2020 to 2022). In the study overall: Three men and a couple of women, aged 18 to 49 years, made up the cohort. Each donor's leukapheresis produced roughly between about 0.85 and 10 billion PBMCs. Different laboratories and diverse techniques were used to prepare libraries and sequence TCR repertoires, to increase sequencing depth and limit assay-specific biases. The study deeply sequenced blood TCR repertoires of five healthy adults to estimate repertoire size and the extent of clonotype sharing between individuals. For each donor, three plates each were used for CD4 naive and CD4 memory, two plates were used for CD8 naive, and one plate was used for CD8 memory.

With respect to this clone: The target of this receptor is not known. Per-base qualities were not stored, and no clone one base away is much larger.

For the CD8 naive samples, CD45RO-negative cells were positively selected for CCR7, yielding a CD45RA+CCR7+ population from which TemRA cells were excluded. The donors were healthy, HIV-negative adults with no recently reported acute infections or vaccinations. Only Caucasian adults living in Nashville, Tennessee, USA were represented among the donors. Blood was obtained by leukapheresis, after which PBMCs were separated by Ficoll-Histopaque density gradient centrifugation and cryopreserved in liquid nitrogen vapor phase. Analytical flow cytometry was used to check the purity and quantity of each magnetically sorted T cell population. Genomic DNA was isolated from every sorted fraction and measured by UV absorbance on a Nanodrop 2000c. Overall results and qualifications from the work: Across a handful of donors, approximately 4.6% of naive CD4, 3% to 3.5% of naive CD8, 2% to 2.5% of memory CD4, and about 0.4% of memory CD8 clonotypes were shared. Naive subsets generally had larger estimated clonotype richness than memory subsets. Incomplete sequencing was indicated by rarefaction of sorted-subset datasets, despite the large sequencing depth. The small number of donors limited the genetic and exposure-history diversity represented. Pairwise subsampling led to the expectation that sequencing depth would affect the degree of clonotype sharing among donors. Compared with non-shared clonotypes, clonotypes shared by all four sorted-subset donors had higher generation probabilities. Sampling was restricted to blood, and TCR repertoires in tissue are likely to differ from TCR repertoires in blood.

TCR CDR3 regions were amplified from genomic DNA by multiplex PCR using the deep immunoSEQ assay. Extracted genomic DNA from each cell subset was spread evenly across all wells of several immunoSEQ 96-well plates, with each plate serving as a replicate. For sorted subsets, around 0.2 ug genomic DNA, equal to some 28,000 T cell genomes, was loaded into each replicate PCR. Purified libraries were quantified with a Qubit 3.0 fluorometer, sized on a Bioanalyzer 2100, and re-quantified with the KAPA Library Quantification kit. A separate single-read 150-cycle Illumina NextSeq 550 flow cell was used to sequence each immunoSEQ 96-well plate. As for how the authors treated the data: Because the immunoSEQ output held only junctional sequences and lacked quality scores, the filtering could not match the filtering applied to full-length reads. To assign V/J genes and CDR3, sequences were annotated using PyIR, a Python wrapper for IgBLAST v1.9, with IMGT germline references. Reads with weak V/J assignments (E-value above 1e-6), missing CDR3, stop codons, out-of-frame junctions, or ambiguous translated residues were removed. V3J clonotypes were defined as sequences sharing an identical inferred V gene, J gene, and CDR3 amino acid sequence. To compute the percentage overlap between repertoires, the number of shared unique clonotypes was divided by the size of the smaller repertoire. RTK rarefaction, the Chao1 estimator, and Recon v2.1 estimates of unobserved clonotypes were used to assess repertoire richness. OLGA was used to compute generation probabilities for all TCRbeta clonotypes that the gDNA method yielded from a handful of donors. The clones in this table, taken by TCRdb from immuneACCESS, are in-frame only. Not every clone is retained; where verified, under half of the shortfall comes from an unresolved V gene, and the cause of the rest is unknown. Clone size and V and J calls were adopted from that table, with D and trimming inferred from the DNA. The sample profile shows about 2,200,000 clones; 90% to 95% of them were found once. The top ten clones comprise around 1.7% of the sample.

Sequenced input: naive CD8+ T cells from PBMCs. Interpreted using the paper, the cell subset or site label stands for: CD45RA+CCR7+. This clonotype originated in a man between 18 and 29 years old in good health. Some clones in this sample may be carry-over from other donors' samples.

CDR3 loop: CASRSGQNHNEQFF. The nucleotide sequence reads as follows: TGTGCCAGTCGGTCGGGACAGAACCACAATGAGCAGTTCTTC. The chain employs TRBV19 and TRBJ2-1; TRBD1 aligns with 7 central bases. The cysteine opens and the phenylalanine closes a CDR3 of 14 amino acids. The sequence is cut down to CDR3 DNA, 42 bases in frame from base 1. Here V drops 8 bases and J drops 5 bases, and the junction holds 9 bases not matched to any gene. The germline V gene (reference sequence) sets CDR1 to LNHDA and CDR2 to SQIVND.